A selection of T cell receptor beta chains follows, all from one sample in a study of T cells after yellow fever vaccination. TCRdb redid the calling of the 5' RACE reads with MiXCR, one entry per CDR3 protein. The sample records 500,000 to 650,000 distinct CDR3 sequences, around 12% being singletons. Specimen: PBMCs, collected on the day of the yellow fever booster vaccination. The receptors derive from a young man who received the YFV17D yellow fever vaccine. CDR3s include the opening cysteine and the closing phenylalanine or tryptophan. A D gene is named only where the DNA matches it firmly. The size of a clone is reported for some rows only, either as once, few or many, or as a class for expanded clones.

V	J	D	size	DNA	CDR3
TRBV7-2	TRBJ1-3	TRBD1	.	TGTGCCAGCAGCGCACCACAGGGGAGCTCTGGAAACACCATATATTTT	CASSAPQGSSGNTIYF
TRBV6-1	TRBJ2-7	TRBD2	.	TGTGCCAGCAGCCCTCCGGGACTAGCGTCCTACGAGCAGTACTTC	CASSPPGLASYEQYF
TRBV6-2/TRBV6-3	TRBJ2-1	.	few	TGTGCCAGCAGTTACCTAGGGACCGAGAGGTACAATGAGCAGTTCTTC	CASSYLGTERYNEQFF
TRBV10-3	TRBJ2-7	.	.	TGTGCCATCAGTGAGTCTTGGGGTGGGTCCAAGACCTCCTACGAGCAGTACTTC	CAISESWGGSKTSYEQYF
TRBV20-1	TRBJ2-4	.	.	TGCAGTGCCGGCGACCAGGGGGGAAAAAACATTCAGTACTTC	CSAGDQGGKNIQYF
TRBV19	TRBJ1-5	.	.	TGTGCCAGTAGTATGGGGGGAGATAGCAATCAGCCCCAGCATTTT	CASSMGGDSNQPQHF
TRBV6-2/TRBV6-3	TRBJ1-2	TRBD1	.	TGTGCCAGCAGTCCCCATTCGGACAGGCTTGGCTACACCTTC	CASSPHSDRLGYTF
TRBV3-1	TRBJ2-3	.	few	TGTGCCAGCAGCCAAGCCAGATTGGAAGATACGCAGTATTTT	CASSQARLEDTQYF
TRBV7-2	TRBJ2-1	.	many	TGTGCCAGCAGCTTAGCCGGGGCCTCCTACAATGAGCAGTTCTTC	CASSLAGASYNEQFF
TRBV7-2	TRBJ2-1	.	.	TGTGCCAGCAGCTTAGACCCCGGGCCCAATGAGCAGTTCTTC	CASSLDPGPNEQFF
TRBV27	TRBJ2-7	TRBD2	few	TGTGCCAGCAGAACGGACGAACTAGCGGGAGGCAAGCAGTACTTC	CASRTDELAGGKQYF
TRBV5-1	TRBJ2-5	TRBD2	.	TGCGCCAGCAGCTTGGATAGCGGGCGACTTGGGACCCAGTACTTC	CASSLDSGRLGTQYF
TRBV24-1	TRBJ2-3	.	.	TGTGCCACCAGTGATTTCGGAGATACGCAGTATTTT	CATSDFGDTQYF
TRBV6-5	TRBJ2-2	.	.	TGTGCCAGCAGTTGGACGGATACGAACACCGGGGAGCTGTTTTTT	CASSWTDTNTGELFF
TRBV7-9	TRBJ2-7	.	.	TGTGCCAGCAGCTTAGACTCGGAAGATCCCTACGAGCAGTACTTC	CASSLDSEDPYEQYF
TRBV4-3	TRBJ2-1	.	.	TGCGCCAGCAGCCTGGGGCCGGGAGCAGAGTCAACCTACAATGAGCAGTTCTTC	CASSLGPGAESTYNEQFF
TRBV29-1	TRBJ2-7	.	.	TGCAGCGTTGTGGAGACAACGAACGAGCAGTACTTC	CSVVETTNEQYF
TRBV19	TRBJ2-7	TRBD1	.	TGTGCCAGTAGTAACCTACGACAGGGGACAAATCTCAGGGGCATCTACGAGCAGTACTTC	CASSNLRQGTNLRGIYEQYF
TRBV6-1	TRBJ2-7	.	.	TGTGCCAGCAGTCAGGGACAACAGAGCTCCTACGAGCAGTACTTC	CASSQGQQSSYEQYF
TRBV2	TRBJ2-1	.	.	TGTGCCAGCACTCCAACGATCGCTTTTTCCTACAATGAGCAGTTCTTC	CASTPTIAFSYNEQFF
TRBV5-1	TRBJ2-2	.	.	TGCGCCAGCAGCTTGCAAGGGAGAGTTACCGGGGAGCTGTTTTTT	CASSLQGRVTGELFF
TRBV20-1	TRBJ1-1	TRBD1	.	TGCAGTGCTCCCACAGGGGTAACTGAAGCTTTCTTT	CSAPTGVTEAFF
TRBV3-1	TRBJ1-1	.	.	TGTGCCAGCTCCCAGGCGGGGAACACTGAAGCTTTCTTT	CASSQAGNTEAFF
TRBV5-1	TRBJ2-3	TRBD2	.	TGCGCCAGCAGCCCATTGGGACTAGCGGGAGGCACAGATACGCAGTATTTT	CASSPLGLAGGTDTQYF
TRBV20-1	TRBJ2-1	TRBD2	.	TGCAGTGCTGCAGCGTGGGACTACACGTACAATGAGCAGTTCTTC	CSAAAWDYTYNEQFF
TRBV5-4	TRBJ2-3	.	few	TGTGCCAGCAGCGAAAAGGCCTCTGGAGATACGCAGTATTTT	CASSEKASGDTQYF
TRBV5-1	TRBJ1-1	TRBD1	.	TGCGCCAGCAGCTTGGCCACAGGGGGTGGTGAAGCTTTCTTT	CASSLATGGGEAFF
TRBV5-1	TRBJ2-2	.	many	TGCGCCAGCAGCTTGGCTTTCGCGGGATGGGACACCGGGGAGCTGTTTTTT	CASSLAFAGWDTGELFF
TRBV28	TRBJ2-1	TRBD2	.	TGTGCCAGCGGGGAGGGTGTGGCCTACAATGAGCAGTTCTTC	CASGEGVAYNEQFF
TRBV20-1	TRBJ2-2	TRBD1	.	TGCAGTGCTAGAGATCCTGGAAGGACAGGGGAGATGGGGTCCGGGGAGCTGTTTTTT	CSARDPGRTGEMGSGELFF
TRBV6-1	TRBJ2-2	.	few	TGTGCCAGCAGACGTCAGGGGTCCGGGGAGCTGTTTTTT	CASRRQGSGELFF
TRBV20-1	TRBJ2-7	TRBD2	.	TGCAGTGCGCCCTCCCCCGGACTAGTCGAGCAGTACTTC	CSAPSPGLVEQYF
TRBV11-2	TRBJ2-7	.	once	TGTGCCAGCAGCTTAGGTGAGGAGGCCGCCTACGAGCAGTACTTC	CASSLGEEAAYEQYF
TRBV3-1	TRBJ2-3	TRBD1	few	TGTGCCAGCAGCCTCAGAGGGGGCCTTAGCACAGATACGCAGTATTTT	CASSLRGGLSTDTQYF
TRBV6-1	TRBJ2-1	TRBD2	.	TGTGCCAGCAGTCCCTTGAGCGGGAGGGCCGGTCGTGAGCAGTTCTTC	CASSPLSGRAGREQFF
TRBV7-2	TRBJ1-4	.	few	TGTGCCAGCAGCTTAGCGCGATCTAATGAAAAACTGTTTTTT	CASSLARSNEKLFF
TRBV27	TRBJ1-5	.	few	TGTGCCAGAAACCCTGGGACAAATAGCAATCAGCCCCAGCATTTT	CARNPGTNSNQPQHF
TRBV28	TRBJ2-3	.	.	TGTGCCAGCAGTCCCCTCCAGGAGGCCGGCACAGATACGCAGTATTTT	CASSPLQEAGTDTQYF
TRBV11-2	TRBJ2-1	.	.	TGTGCCAGCAGCTTTTACGGGAGATCCTACAATGAGCAGTTCTTC	CASSFYGRSYNEQFF
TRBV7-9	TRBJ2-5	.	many	TGTGCCAGCAGCTTACGAGGGTCCGTAGCAGAGACCCAGTACTTC	CASSLRGSVAETQYF
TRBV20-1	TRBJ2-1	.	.	TGCAGTGTTGACAGGCCCAATGAGCAGTTCTTC	CSVDRPNEQFF
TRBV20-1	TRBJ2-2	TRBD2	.	TGCAGTGCTACGGGACTAGCGGGAGTAAAATCCGGGGAGCTGTTTTTT	CSATGLAGVKSGELFF
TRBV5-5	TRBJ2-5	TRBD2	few	TGTGCCAGCAGCCCGACAGCGGGAGAGCTCTGGGAGACCCAGTACTTC	CASSPTAGELWETQYF
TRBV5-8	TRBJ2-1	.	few	TGTGCCAGCAGCTTAGTTGAGCAGTTCTTC	CASSLVEQFF
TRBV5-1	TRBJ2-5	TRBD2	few	TGCGCCAGCAGCTTGGGGACTAGCGGGAGGGCCGAGACCCAGTACTTC	CASSLGTSGRAETQYF
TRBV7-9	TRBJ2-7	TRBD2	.	TGTGCCAGCAGCTTAGCCTGGGGTGCGGGGGCCTACGAGCAGTACTTC	CASSLAWGAGAYEQYF
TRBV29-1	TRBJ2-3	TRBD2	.	TGCAGCGTTGGCGGAACTAGCGGGAGGTCCTCTAGCACAGATACGCAGTATTTT	CSVGGTSGRSSSTDTQYF
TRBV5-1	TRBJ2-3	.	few	TGCGCCAGCAGCCCCGGGTACACAGATACGCAGTATTTT	CASSPGYTDTQYF
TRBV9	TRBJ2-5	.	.	TGTGCCAGCAGCGTAGGTGGTATATTGGAGACCCAGTACTTC	CASSVGGILETQYF
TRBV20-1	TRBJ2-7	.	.	TGCAGTGCTAGAGAGACATCACACGAGCAGTACTTC	CSARETSHEQYF
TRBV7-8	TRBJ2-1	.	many	TGTGCCAGCAGCACGCGGCCGGCCAGCTCCTACAATGAGCAGTTCTTC	CASSTRPASSYNEQFF
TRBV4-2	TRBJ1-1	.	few	TGTGCCAGCAGCCAAGAAAATGGCGGGGCTTTCTTT	CASSQENGGAFF
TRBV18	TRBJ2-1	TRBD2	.	TGTGCCAGCTCACCACGCACACTAGCGGGTAGCGACAATGAGCAGTTCTTC	CASSPRTLAGSDNEQFF